The TCR beta chain under discussion was sequenced for a study of T cells in Graves' hyperthyroidism and ophthalmopathy (dated by TCRdb to the late 2010s). At the level of the whole study: Peripheral blood was collected at initial diagnosis, before any treatment. To identify TCR V-J signatures that set the groups apart, the researchers used a discovery cohort of about a hundred patients, made up of some 41 with Graves' ophthalmopathy and some 56 with stable Graves' hyperthyroidism. An independent validation cohort of under 20 hyperthyroidism patients and about 16 patients who later progressed to ophthalmopathy tested prospective prediction of ophthalmopathy. The 100 or so discovery patients were randomly divided into training and test sets at a 7:3 ratio. The study also compared thyroid tissue and blood T-cell repertoires from more than five Graves' hyperthyroidism patients. After sampling, hyperthyroidism patients received methimazole starting at 30 mg daily, and ophthalmopathy patients received high-dose intravenous methylprednisolone. The paper describes TCR Vbeta CDR3 sequencing of about 140 peripheral blood samples, made up of 43 ophthalmopathy patients, around 78 hyperthyroidism patients and some 17 progressor patients. Findings and caveats that apply to the study as a whole: Sample size was not statistically predetermined, and investigators were not blinded to group allocation. Ophthalmopathy was separated from stable hyperthyroidism by a 13 V-J signature model, with over 85% sensitivity and about 81% specificity obtained in cross-validation and 80%/75% obtained in testing. Most expanded thyroid clonotypes (frequency above 0.001) were also detected in blood, a finding suggesting that blood repertoires may reflect thyroid immune responses. In validation, progression to ophthalmopathy was predicted by the model with 55% to 71% sensitivity and 72% to 80% specificity, a median of roughly six months before onset.

A patient counted as having stable Graves' hyperthyroidism if no progression to ophthalmopathy occurred over 18 months of follow-up. Hyperthyroidism patients were aged 18 to 65 years and newly diagnosed, with disease duration of less than 2 months. Patients with uncontrolled infections, other autoimmune diseases, pregnancy or lactation were excluded. Diagnoses were established on the basis of clinical symptoms, serum thyroxine and TRAb, thyroid ultrasound, and orbital computed tomography. Ficoll-Paque density gradient centrifugation was used to isolate PBMCs from approximately 11 ml of fresh peripheral blood. Total RNA was extracted with Trizol reagent, and quality was checked on an Agilent 2100 Bioanalyzer. V and J lose 3 bases and 0 bases, and a span of 9 bases separates them. Including cysteine and phenylalanine, the CDR3 has 15 amino acids. Only the CDR3 region is kept as DNA, spanning 45 bases read in frame from base 1. CDR1 and CDR2 are read off the germline V gene (reference sequence) as LGHDT and YNNKEL.

The TCR beta CDR3 regions were amplified from RNA transcripts. The TCR CDR3 was subjected to a first round of RT-PCR using the HTBI primer set and the Qiagen OneStep RT-PCR kit. Libraries were constructed in a second round of multiplex PCR, after which size selection and purification were performed. Libraries were sequenced paired-end with 100 bp reads on an Illumina HiSeq2000. In the source study's methods: SOAPnuke was used to process the raw data, with reads discarded if the reads contained adapters or uncalled bases, had a mean Phred below 15, or lacked an exact constant-primer or identifier match. COPE v1.2.5 was used to merge high-quality paired reads, and clonotypes were defined as unique nucleotide sequences. MiTCR v1.1 was used to align the clonotypes against IMGT TRBV, TRBD and TRBJ reference segments. The analysis was restricted to V-J combinations with a frequency above 0.0001, which together covered over 99% of the repertoires. The TCS score was defined as the ratio of F50 (clonal expansion) to E x V (chaos), calculated using BLOSUM62-based TCRdist between CDR3 peptides within each V-J. Welch's t-statistics and random forest reduced around 520 V-J features to 10 to 15, which were used in a naive Bayes classifier (R e1071). Starting from the raw public reads, TCRdb applied fastp trimming at Q25, assembled clones with MiXCR and retained in-frame beta chains. Every entry covers one CDR3 protein and lists the most common genes and DNA from its rows. These V and J calls derive from TCRdb rather than the authors' analysis. The sample includes around 500,000 distinct CDR3 sequences, with roughly 14% observed a single time. Clones ranked in the top ten supply less than 20% of the sample.

On this clonotype: Its antigen specificity is not known. Qualities for individual bases were not recorded, and no much larger clone is one base off.

What was sequenced was blood. The rearranged chain carries TRBV3-1 and TRBJ2-1; no confident D gene assignment can be made. This receptor was identified in a woman aged 18-29 years with Graves' hyperthyroidism. The DNA reads TGTGCCAGCAGCCAGGGCTACCGCTCCTACAATGAGCAGTTCTTC. Translation gives CASSQGYRSYNEQFF.